A single sample gave rise to the 23 T cell receptor beta chains below, sequenced in a study of blood T cells in healthy people across ages. Primed by a sample-barcoded 5' primer and a J-beta primer mix, a second PCR proceeded for 7 to 11 cycles. TCRdb independently ran MiXCR on the 5' RACE reads; one entry per CDR3 protein. The sample includes around 710,000 distinct CDR3 sequences, about 40% of them seen just once. Sequenced input: blood. The receptors come from a woman aged 55-70 years in good health.

The chain links TRBV2 to TRBJ2-3; 7 nucleotides line up with TRBD2. Germline CDR1 reads SNHLY; CDR2 reads FYNNEI. The CDR3 is made up of 15 amino acids. Trimming took 4 bases from V and 0 from J; bases not matched to a gene: 4. For the CDR3, the DNA is TGTGCCAGCAGTGTGCCAGCGGGGAGCACAGATACGCAGTATTTT. This translates into CASSVPAGSTDTQYF.

The rearrangement links TRBV20-1 to TRBJ1-6, with 7 bases fitting TRBD1. This CDR3 has 15 residues. Germline lookup yields CDR1 DFQATT and CDR2 SNEGSKA (reference sequence). Trimming took 2 bases from V and 4 from J; bases not matched to a gene: 5. The CDR3 DNA reads TGCAGTGCTAGACCTGGACAGGCGTATAATTCACCCCTCCACTTT. Its translation: CSARPGQAYNSPLHF.

J is TRBJ2-3 and V is TRBV20-1, with 10 bases aligning to TRBD2. This CDR3 region has 16 residues. Germline CDR1 reads DFQATT; CDR2 reads SNEGSKA (reference sequence). The junction had 13 bases not matched to a gene; V was cut back by 6 bases and J by 4 bases. CDR3 residues: CSAIGTSAGPSDTQYF. CDR3 sequence (DNA): TGCAGTGCAATAGGGACTAGCGCCGGACCCTCAGATACGCAGTATTTT.

This clonotype appeared a few times. One base away lies a much larger clone, so this may be a sequencing read error. The chain carries TRBV27 and TRBJ1-4; no clear D gene. The CDR3 runs 14 residues. V shed 5 bases and J shed 4 bases, with 11 bases lying between them. In germline, CDR1 is MNHEY, CDR2 SMNVEV (reference sequence). CDR3 protein: CASSASRNNEKLFF. CDR3 sequence (DNA): TGTGCCAGCAGTGCTTCCAGGAATAATGAAAAACTGTTTTTT.

The chain combines TRBV3-1 with TRBJ2-5; tentatively, D is TRBD1 (6 bases). V lost 6 bases and J lost 11, with 19 bases in between. This CDR3 contains 13 residues. Germline loops: CDR1 LGHDT, CDR2 YNNKEL (reference sequence). The CDR3 sequence is CASRPGAGEEQYF. In DNA form, the CDR3 reads TGTGCCAGCAGACCCGGGGCAGGGGAAGAGCAGTACTTC.

This sequence joins TRBV9 and TRBJ2-7, with 13 bases matching TRBD2. The trim removed 4 bases at V and 4 bases at J, leaving 8 bases unmatched. CDR3 length: 16 residues. The V gene's germline CDR1 is SGDLS and CDR2 YYNGEE. The CDR3 DNA is TGTGCCAGCAGCTCCCTGACTAGCGGGGGGTTTTACGAGCAGTACTTC. Protein product: CASSSLTSGGFYEQYF. Looking up the rest from reference TRBV9 and TRBJ2-7 gives the full variable domain: DSGVTQTPKHLITATGQRVTLRCSPRSGDLSVYWYQQSLDQGLQFLIQYYNGEERAKGNILERFSAQQFPDLHSELNLSSLELGDSALYFCASSSLTSGGFYEQYFGPGTRLTVT.

This chain joins TRBV12-3 or TRBV12-4 and TRBJ1-3; possibly TRBD1 for D (6 bases). V was trimmed by 4 bases and J by 0 bases, leaving 10 bases between them. This CDR3 has 15 amino acids. CDR3 DNA sequence: TGTGCCAGCAGTTCAACAGGGCGCTCTGGAAACACCATATATTTT. Protein: CASSSTGRSGNTIYF.

Comment on this clonotype: This may stem from a read error, because a much larger clone lies one nucleotide away. V usage is TRBV6-6 and J usage is TRBJ2-4, with a weak D call TRBD1 (5 bases). The J call is in doubt because the DNA end fits TRBJ2-7 better. Germline V gives CDR1 MNHNY, CDR2 SVGAGI (reference sequence). CDR3 size: 14 residues. CDR3 DNA: TGTGCCAGCAGTAACCCGGCAGGGTGGCACGAGCAGTACTTC. Translating gives CASSNPAGWHEQYF.

As DNA, the CDR3 is TGTGCCAGCAGATCCGACAGGGACTTTTCCTACGAGCAGTACTTC. Amino acids: CASRSDRDFSYEQYF. The chain links TRBV28 to TRBJ2-7, with a tentative D call TRBD1 (7 bases). Germline V gene sequence: CDR1 MDHEN, CDR2 SYDVKM. The V end lost 6 bases, the J end lost 1 base, and 16 bases lay between the germline ends. The CDR3 length is 15 residues.

The V gene is TRBV30, the J gene TRBJ1-4; D is uncertain. The ends were cut back, 3 bases at V and 8 bases at J, with 7 bases in the middle. CDR1 and CDR2 (germline): GTSNPN, SVGIG (reference sequence). The CDR3 has 11 amino acids. The CDR3 DNA follows: TGTGCCTGGAGCCCGGGAGAAAAACTGTTTTTT. It is translated as CAWSPGEKLFF. Full variable domain (remainder filled in from reference TRBV30 and TRBJ1-4): SQTIHQWPATLVQPVGSPLSLECTVEGTSNPNLYWYRQAAGRGLQLLFYSVGIGQISSEVPQNLSASRPQDRQFILSSKKLLLSDSGFYLCAWSPGEKLFFGSGTQLSVL.

This clonotype appeared a few times. The V and J genes are TRBV5-1 and TRBJ2-5, with 11 bases aligning to TRBD2. Germline lookup yields CDR1 SGHRS and CDR2 YFSETQ. Unmatched junction bases numbered 11, after V lost 4 bases and J lost 6 bases. CDR3 length: 16 residues. The CDR3 reads CASSASGTSGWKTQYF. The CDR3 region has the DNA TGCGCCAGCAGCGCATCCGGGACTAGCGGATGGAAGACCCAGTACTTC. Looking up the rest from reference TRBV5-1 and TRBJ2-5 gives the full variable domain: KAGVTQTPRYLIKTRGQQVTLSCSPISGHRSVSWYQQTPGQGLQFLFEYFSETQRNKGNFPGRFSGRQFSNSRSEMNVSTLELGDSALYLCASSASGTSGWKTQYFGPGTRLLVL.

At least ten counts were recorded for this clonotype. The J gene is TRBJ2-5, the V gene TRBV4-1, with TRBD2 matching 8 bases. CDR3 length: 16 amino acids. Germline CDR1 and CDR2: MGHRA and YSYEKL. Trimming cost V 2 bases and J 0 bases; bases outside gene matches: 5. CDR3 amino acids: CASSQQTSDNQETQYF. The CDR3 DNA sequence: TGCGCCAGCAGCCAACAGACTAGCGACAACCAAGAGACCCAGTACTTC.

As for this clonotype: Just one base apart from a much larger clone, this may be a read error. V gene TRBV29-1 combines with J gene TRBJ2-1; no firm D call. The J call is uncertain, as TRBJ2-7 better fits the DNA end. Germline-derived CDR1 and CDR2 are SQVTM and ANQGSEA. The CDR3 consists of 13 residues. This chain's CDR3 is CSVIQSYYNEQYF. As DNA, the CDR3 is TGCAGCGTTATACAGTCCTACTACAATGAGCAGTACTTC.

The chain employs TRBV6-2 or TRBV6-3 and TRBJ1-2; D is uncertain. CDR1 and CDR2 (germline): MNHEY, SVGEGT. This CDR3 has 12 residues. Trimming left V 7 bases short and J 3 bases short, with 9 bases between. CDR3 in DNA: TGTGCCAGCACTAGGGCAGACTATGGCTACACCTTC. Its translation is CASTRADYGYTF.

This clonotype has only a few counts. The chain has TRBV14 and TRBJ2-4; D gene unclear. Germline V gene data show CDR1 as SGHDN and CDR2 as FVKESK. This CDR3 spans 16 amino acids. V was trimmed by 2 bases and J by 6 bases, leaving 17 bases between them. The CDR3 DNA reads as TGTGCCAGCAGCCAAACCGCGTTCTCAGCCGGAAACATTCAGTACTTC. This encodes CASSQTAFSAGNIQYF.

The gene calls are TRBV29-1 and TRBJ2-1; D may match TRBD1 or TRBD2 (5 bases each). Germline assignment: CDR1 SQVTM and CDR2 ANQGSEA. This CDR3 region has 17 residues. V dropped 4 bases and J dropped 0 bases, with 19 bases sitting between them. CDR3 region: CSVGGLAPPYSYNEQFF. CDR3 nucleotide sequence: TGCAGCGTTGGGGGCCTAGCTCCGCCTTACTCCTACAATGAGCAGTTCTTC.

This clonotype was detected once. The J gene is TRBJ2-4, the V gene TRBV7-3, with D hard to call. Germline CDR1 is SGHTA and CDR2 is FQGTGA. This CDR3 has 15 residues. Between the trimmed V and J ends, which lost 4 bases and 0 bases, there was a span of 10 bases. The CDR3 nucleotides read TGTGCCAGCAGCTCCGTAACTATAGCCAAAAACATTCAGTACTTC. Encoded protein: CASSSVTIAKNIQYF.

The CDR3 bases are TGTGCCAGCAGTTACGGCCAGGGGGCCTACAATGAGCAGTTCTTC. Its translation: CASSYGQGAYNEQFF. The rearrangement links TRBV6-5 to TRBJ2-1, with 7 bases identical to TRBD1. The CDR3 runs 15 residues. V dropped 2 bases and J dropped 2; count of bases not matched to a gene: 3. From germline, CDR1 is MNHEY and CDR2 SVGAGI.

The chain couples TRBV5-1 to TRBJ2-3; D call uncertain. The CDR3 extends over 15 amino acids. Trimming took off 4 bases at V and 2 bases at J, with 14 bases between the two ends. CDR1 and CDR2 (germline): SGHRS, YFSETQ. This CDR3 reads CASSIGYFSTDTQYF. The CDR3 DNA is TGCGCCAGCAGCATTGGGTACTTTTCCACAGATACGCAGTATTTT. Based on the CDR3 plus reference TRBV5-1 and TRBJ2-3, the full variable domain is KAGVTQTPRYLIKTRGQQVTLSCSPISGHRSVSWYQQTPGQGLQFLFEYFSETQRNKGNFPGRFSGRQFSNSRSEMNVSTLELGDSALYLCASSIGYFSTDTQYFGPGTRLTVL.

This clonotype has only a few counts. The chain recombines TRBV20-1 with TRBJ1-1; D unresolved. V dropped 4 bases and J dropped 0 bases, with 12 bases sitting between them. Germline assignment: CDR1 DFQATT and CDR2 SNEGSKA (reference sequence). The CDR3 length is 14 residues. The CDR3 DNA reads TGCAGTGCTACCCCGGACGGAGTGAACACTGAAGCTTTCTTT. This sequence encodes CSATPDGVNTEAFF.

This clonotype was counted a few times. The chain carries TRBV12-3 or TRBV12-4 and TRBJ2-7; TRBD1 aligns across 7 bases. The ends lost 10 bases at V and 11 bases at J; junction bases unmatched: 20. The CDR3 is 14 residues long. The CDR3 sequence: CAIGEHRGPSSKYF. The CDR3 DNA sequence: TGTGCCATCGGCGAGCACAGGGGACCCTCATCCAAGTACTTC.

V gene TRBV20-1 combines with J gene TRBJ2-7; TRBD2 might be the D (6 bases). This CDR3 has 13 residues. The germline gives CDR1 DFQATT, CDR2 SNEGSKA (reference sequence). V lost 3 bases to trimming and J lost 3 bases, with 12 bases between them. For the CDR3, the DNA is TGCAGTGCTAGCGGAGGGGAACTCTACGAGCAGTACTTC. Amino acids: CSASGGELYEQYF.

The chain joins TRBV13 to TRBJ1-1; 7 bases align to TRBD1. Germline-derived CDR1 and CDR2 are PRHDT and FYEKMQ (reference sequence). Trimming at V came to 6 bases and at J to 3 bases, leaving 13 bases not matched to a gene. The CDR3 has 16 amino acids. The CDR3: CASSRRLKGADTEAFF. In nucleotides, the CDR3 is TGTGCCAGCAGTAGGAGGTTAAAGGGGGCGGACACTGAAGCTTTCTTT.